This T cell receptor (beta chain) emerged from a study of cytomegalovirus exposure and HLA in healthy donors. Primers: 60 Vbeta forward and 13 Jbeta reverse. The protocol was immunoSEQ multiplex PCR, while the TCRdb copy is restricted to in-frame clones and leaves out a portion. This table has 140,000 to 150,000 clones, 80% appearing once. In the case of this clone: The antigen is not known.

Study findings and constraints: Some public TCRs appeared in many individuals, while most sequences were rare. As immune exposure information, only CMV serostatus was available. The authors judged a highly shared variant cluster likely a sequencing artifact.

The CDR3 sequence is 18 residues long. Trimming at V came to 0 bases and at J to 2 bases, leaving 9 bases not matched to a gene. CDR1 is SGHKS and CDR2 is YYEKEE in the germline V gene (reference sequence). This receptor was obtained from a middle-aged man in good health and CMV-seronegative. Sample: PBMCs. V gene TRBV5-5 combines with J gene TRBJ2-3; TRBD2 aligns across 10 bases. DNA for the CDR3: TGTGCCAGCAGCTTGGCGAGCGGGGGGGCCGCGCCCACAGATACGCAGTATTTT. Its translation is CASSLASGGAAPTDTQYF.